This TCR beta chain was observed in a study of cytomegalovirus exposure and HLA in healthy donors (dated by TCRdb to about 2017). With regard to the full study: In an earlier analysis of around 540 of the donors, about 260 Gb of sequence data and roughly 100 million unique TCR beta sequences from 180 million or so T cells were reported. An early release that covered 640 HLA-typed donors contained approximately 320 gigabases of sequencing data and 70 million to 100 million unique TCR sequences. Among the approximately 430 genotyped donors, approximately 82% belonged to the genetic ancestry cluster associated with self-reported Caucasian donors. The study aimed to test whether signatures of past pathogen exposure could be identified by cataloging public T cell receptors. Using immunosequencing, the study profiled T cell repertoires from some 670 subjects and related those repertoires to cytomegalovirus serostatus. Besides the first cohort of hundreds of subjects, a separate validation cohort made up of roughly 120 different subjects was used. High-throughput TCR immunosequencing, statistical association of individual TCRs with disease status, and machine learning were combined to predict cytomegalovirus infection status. In a later analysis, previously published TCR beta repertoires from more than 500 donors were re-analyzed and high-resolution HLA genotyping was added so that TCR occurrence patterns could be studied. In the later analysis, no new phenotypic data were used to find candidate immune exposures; instead, reliance was placed on TCR beta sequences and their occurrence across donors. An earlier analysis of several hundred of the donors used high-throughput TCR beta sequencing to judge whether each TCR beta V gene segment behaved as functional or pseudogenic. Alongside the repertoire data, information on donor age, sex, ethnicity and CMV serostatus was compiled. In a later genetic analysis, genome-wide SNP genotypes for about three fifths of the roughly 670 donors were used, and that subset was treated as a discovery cohort. All discovery cohort repertoires had been generated on a single sequencing platform. HLA typing covered class I and class II loci at four-digit resolution. Typing coverage differed by locus: A, B, C, DRB1 and DQB1 were typed in about 620-630 donors, DQA1 in 522, DPA1 in over 600, and DPB1 in 400 to 490. Because of strong linkage in the cohort, roughly five DR-DQ haplotypes were treated as single units for association and clustering. Among around 400 genotyped donors of the cohort, an average of about 240,000 unique TCR beta nucleotide sequences were sequenced per donor, around 20% of them non-productive.

Points the paper makes about the study in general: The 87-base-pair reads could not distinguish some IMGT-functional V segments, including TRBV6-2 and TRBV6-3, so those segments were excluded. Presence/absence analyses assumed roughly uniform sequencing depth across donors, an assumption that may not hold. A further reported finding was that TCR beta sequences accurately predicted the HLA-A and HLA-B alleles for most subjects in the first cohort. Across donors, most TCR sequences were observed very rarely, whereas some public TCRs were present in many individuals. Linkage disequilibrium might explain the correlated functional status among segregating V segments, but an unknown experimental factor could not be excluded. According to the authors, the approach could potentially be generalized to other disease states and immunological phenotypes. CMV serostatus was the only immune exposure information available for the cohort. When HLA alleles, especially DR and DQ, strongly co-occurred, attributing TCR associations to individual alleles was difficult. In vitro tests confirmed that three of the cytomegalovirus-associated TCR beta chains recognize cytomegalovirus antigens. The classifier was reported to diagnose cytomegalovirus status with high specificity and sensitivity in both the original cohort and the validation cohort. According to a later analysis, parvovirus B19, influenza, CMV and Epstein-Barr virus appeared linked to several top co-occurrence clusters. Most CMV-associated TCR beta chains appeared to be HLA-restricted in a later analysis, and the HLA associations seemed to be driven largely by CMV exposure. A later genetic analysis associated a missense DCLRE1C variant with V-gene and J-gene trimming of TCR beta chains, and an independent cohort replicated the association. According to a later genetic analysis, donors in an Asian-associated ancestry cluster had fewer N-insertions in productive TCRs than the approximately 650-donor mean. A later analysis associated 15,000 to 20,000 TCR beta sequences with specific HLA alleles at a false discovery rate of 0.05. A cluster of highly shared sequence variants was judged likely to be a technical artifact of the sequencing pipeline. Because counts were too low, roughly 18 rarely observed V segments, including chromosome 9 orphons, were left out of the earlier analysis of some 640 of the donors. Broadly in line with IMGT annotations, most TCR beta V segments showed up in productive rearrangements about 90% or about 30% of the time in an earlier analysis of several hundred of the donors. A total of 150 to 200 TCR beta chains were listed by the study as associated with cytomegalovirus. Because HLA typing was missing for some donors at each locus, association tests included only the typed subset. In this cohort, only TCR beta chains were sequenced, and detectable features were limited by the absence of alpha or paired-chain data. Compared with equally common non-associated chains, HLA-associated TCR beta chains in a later analysis were more clonally expanded and had lower generation probabilities. A later analysis found that TCR association rates varied across HLA loci, with DRB1 alleles showing the most associated TCRs and HLA-C alleles the fewest.

A note on this clone: Its cognate antigen has yet to be identified. Per-base quality was not reported, and no clone a single base away is much larger than it.

The receptor library was made with the immunoSEQ multiplex PCR assay. For the multiplex PCR, a mixture combining 60 forward primers for TCR Vbeta segments and 13 reverse primers for TCR Jbeta segments was used. The CDR3 region of rearranged TCR beta genes was amplified from genomic DNA with a multiplex PCR assay. The Illumina HiSeq System was used to sequence the amplified TCR beta libraries as 87-base-pair reads. Concerning the study's data processing: A later analysis counted some 80 million unique TCR beta chains across the 690 or so repertoires, and some 12 million of these chains were shared by at least two donors. A nearest-neighbor algorithm error-corrected the raw reads and collapsed the reads into unique sequences, merging closely related sequences to remove PCR and sequencing errors. V, D and J gene segments were assigned by aligning CDR3 sequences to IMGT reference sequences. For a sequence to be retained, a match of at least six nucleotides to both a V gene segment and a J gene segment was required. A rearrangement counted as productive if the CDR3 had no stop codons and remained in frame with V and J, and every other rearrangement counted as non-productive. CDR3 was defined according to IMGT convention as the region running from the second conserved V-encoded cysteine to the conserved J-encoded phenylalanine. The earlier analysis of roughly 590 of the donors excluded sequences that lacked an unambiguous match to a single V gene segment. An earlier analysis of 500 to 600 of the donors classified V segments as functional when productive rearrangements were above 56.7% and as segregating when the standard deviation between donors was above 5%. A statistical classification framework was built to diagnose cytomegalovirus status from the catalog of TCR beta chain sequences. In a later analysis, TCR nucleotide sequences were compared against IMGT/GENE-DB human TR gene sequences so that V and J genes could be assigned. A later analysis assigned CDR3 sequences and most-parsimonious VDJ recombination scenarios with the TCRdist pipeline. In a later analysis, every TCR beta chain was defined by the combination of its CDR3 amino acid sequence and its V-gene family, and reads without a unique V-gene family were dropped. As a way to deal with suspected cross-contamination and a sequencing artifact, a later analysis dropped 592 nucleotide sequences that were highly shared and had low generation probability. In a later analysis, a clonal expansion index for each public chain was calculated from normalized within-repertoire ranks of inferred template counts. In a later analysis, generation probabilities were computed with a VDJ recombination model fitted to out-of-frame rearrangements, and the resulting probabilities were checked against IGoR. A later analysis scored TCR-TCR, TCR-HLA and TCR-CMV co-occurrence with hypergeometric tests, applying a repertoire-size bias correction to TCR pairs. In a later analysis, false discovery rates were estimated by permuting HLA or CMV assignments 20 times. A later analysis grouped co-occurring TCRs with DBSCAN, adding TCRdist sequence similarity when clustering within HLA-allele-positive subsets. Repertoires with fewer than 30,000 or more than 120,000 public chains, plus five repertoires with anomalous nucleotide sharing, were excluded from co-occurrence clustering. Imported from immuneACCESS, the table was reduced by TCRdb to in-frame sequences with V and J called. These copies leave out some clones; in studies compared against another copy, an unresolved V gene accounts for under half, and the cause of the remainder is not known. The V and J calls and clone size are taken from that table; D and trimming were inferred from the DNA. The sample includes 150,000 or so clones, with around 73% observed a single time. The top ten clones comprise 1.5% to 2% of the sample.

V is clipped by 4 bases and J by 7 bases, and the sequence between their germline boundaries is 11 bases long. CDR3 length: 13 amino acids, cysteine to phenylalanine. Only the CDR3 DNA stays, 39 bases, in frame from base 1. CDR1 and CDR2 (SGHTA, FQGTGA) derive from the germline V gene. In total, 630 or so healthy bone marrow donors made up the cohort. Cohort members were all nominally healthy when sampled, although unrecorded immune exposures were likely present. The donor tested CMV seronegative, placing the donor among the 350 to 400 seronegative members of the cohort. Each donor provided a peripheral blood sample, and peripheral blood mononuclear cells were used for TCR beta sequencing. Genomic DNA was extracted from the blood cell samples with the Qiagen DNeasy Blood Extraction Kit.

The TCR comes from a woman between 18 and 29 years old in good health and CMV-seronegative. The chain joins TRBV7-3 to TRBJ1-5; no D gene is confidently identified. Sequenced: PBMCs. The DNA sequence is given as TGTGCCAGCAGCTCCTGGACGGGGCAGCCCCAGCATTTT. This codes for CASSSWTGQPQHF.